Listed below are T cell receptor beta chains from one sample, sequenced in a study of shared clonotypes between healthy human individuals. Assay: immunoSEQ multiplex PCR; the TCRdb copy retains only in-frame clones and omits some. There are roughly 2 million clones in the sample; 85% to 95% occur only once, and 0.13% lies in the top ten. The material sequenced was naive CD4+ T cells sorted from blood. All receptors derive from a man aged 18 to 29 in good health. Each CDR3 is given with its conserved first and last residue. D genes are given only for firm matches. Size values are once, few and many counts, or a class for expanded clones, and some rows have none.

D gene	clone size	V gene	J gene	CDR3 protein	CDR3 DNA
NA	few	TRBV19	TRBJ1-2	CASKTGTDYGYTF	TGTGCCAGTAAGACCGGGACCGACTATGGCTACACCTTC
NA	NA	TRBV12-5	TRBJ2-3	CASGLVLLGGTDTQYF	TGTGCTAGTGGTTTGGTACTCTTAGGTGGCACAGATACGCAGTATTTT
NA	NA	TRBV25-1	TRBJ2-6	CASSEFSNSGANVLTF	TGTGCCAGCAGTGAATTTTCCAACTCTGGGGCCAACGTCCTGACTTTC
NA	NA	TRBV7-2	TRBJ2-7	CASSPPMSYEQYF	TGTGCCAGCAGCCCACCCATGTCCTACGAGCAGTACTTC
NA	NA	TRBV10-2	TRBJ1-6	CASSESDPNSPLHF	TGCGCCAGCAGTGAATCGGACCCTAATTCACCCCTCCACTTT
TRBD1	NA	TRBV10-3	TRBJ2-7	CAIRPGQGFYEQYF	TGTGCCATCAGGCCGGGACAGGGCTTCTACGAGCAGTACTTC
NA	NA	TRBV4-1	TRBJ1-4	CASSQTGPSPEKLFF	TGCGCCAGCAGCCAAACCGGGCCATCCCCTGAAAAACTGTTTTTT
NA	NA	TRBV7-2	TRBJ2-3	CASSPHTDTQYF	TGTGCCAGCAGCCCCCACACTGATACGCAGTATTTT
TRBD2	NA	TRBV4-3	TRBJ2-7	CASSQGIGTSASYEQYF	TGCGCCAGCAGCCAAGGAATAGGAACTAGCGCATCCTACGAGCAGTACTTC
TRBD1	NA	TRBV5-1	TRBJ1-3	CASSSEGALGNTIYF	TGCGCCAGCAGCTCCGAGGGGGCCCTTGGAAACACCATATATTTT
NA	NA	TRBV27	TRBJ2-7	CASSSRPGYEQYF	TGTGCCAGCAGTTCCCGCCCGGGGTACGAGCAGTACTTC
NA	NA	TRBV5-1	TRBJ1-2	CASSLPGGSRESYGYTF	TGCGCCAGCAGCTTGCCAGGAGGGTCCAGGGAGAGCTATGGCTACACCTTC